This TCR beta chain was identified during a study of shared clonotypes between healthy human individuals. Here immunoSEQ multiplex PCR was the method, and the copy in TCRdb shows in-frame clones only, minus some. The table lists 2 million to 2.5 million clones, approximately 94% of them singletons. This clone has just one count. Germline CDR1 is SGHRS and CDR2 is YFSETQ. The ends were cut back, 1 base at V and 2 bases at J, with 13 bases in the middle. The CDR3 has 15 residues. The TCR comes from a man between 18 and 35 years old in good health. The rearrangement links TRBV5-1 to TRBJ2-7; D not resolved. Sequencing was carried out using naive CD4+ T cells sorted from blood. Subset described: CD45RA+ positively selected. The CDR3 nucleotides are TGCGCCAGCAGCTTGAGTGGCAGTAAAACCTACGAGCAGTACTTC. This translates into CASSLSGSKTYEQYF.